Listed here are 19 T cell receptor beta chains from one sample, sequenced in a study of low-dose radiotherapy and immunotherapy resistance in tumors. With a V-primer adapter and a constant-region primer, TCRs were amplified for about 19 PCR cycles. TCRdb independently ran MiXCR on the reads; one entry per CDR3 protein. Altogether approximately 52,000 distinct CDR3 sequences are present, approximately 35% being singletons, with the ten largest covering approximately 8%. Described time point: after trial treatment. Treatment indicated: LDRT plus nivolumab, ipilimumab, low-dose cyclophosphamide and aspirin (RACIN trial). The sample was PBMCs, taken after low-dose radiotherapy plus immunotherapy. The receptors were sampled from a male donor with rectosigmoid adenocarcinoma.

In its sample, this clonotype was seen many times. Written as DNA, the CDR3 is TGCGCCAGCAGCTTGGAAGGAGGGGACCTCCAAGAGACCCAGTACTTC. The encoded protein is CASSLEGGDLQETQYF. The J gene is TRBJ2-5, the V gene TRBV5-1; D might be TRBD2 (6 bases). The germline V gene encodes CDR1 SGHRS and CDR2 YFSETQ. CDR3 length: 16 amino acids. The V end lost 0 bases, the J end lost 1 base, and 13 bases lay between the germline ends.

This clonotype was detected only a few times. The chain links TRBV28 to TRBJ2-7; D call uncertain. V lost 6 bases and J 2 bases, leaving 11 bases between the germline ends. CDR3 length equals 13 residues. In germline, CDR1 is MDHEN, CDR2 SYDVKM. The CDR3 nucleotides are TGTGCCAGCAGCCGCGGCGGCCCCTACGAGCAGTACTTC. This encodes CASSRGGPYEQYF.

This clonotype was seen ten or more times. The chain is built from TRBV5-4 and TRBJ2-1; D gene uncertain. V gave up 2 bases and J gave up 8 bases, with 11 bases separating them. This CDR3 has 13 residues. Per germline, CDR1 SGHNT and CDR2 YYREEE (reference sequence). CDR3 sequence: CASSFDFIHEQFF. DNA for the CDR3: TGTGCCAGCAGCTTTGATTTTATACATGAGCAGTTCTTC.

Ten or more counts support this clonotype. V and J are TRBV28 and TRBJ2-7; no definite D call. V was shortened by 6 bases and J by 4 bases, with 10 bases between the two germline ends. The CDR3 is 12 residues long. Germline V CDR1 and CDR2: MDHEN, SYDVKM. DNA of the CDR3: TGTGCCAGCAGGGTTGACCCTTACGAGCAGTACTTC. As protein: CASRVDPYEQYF.

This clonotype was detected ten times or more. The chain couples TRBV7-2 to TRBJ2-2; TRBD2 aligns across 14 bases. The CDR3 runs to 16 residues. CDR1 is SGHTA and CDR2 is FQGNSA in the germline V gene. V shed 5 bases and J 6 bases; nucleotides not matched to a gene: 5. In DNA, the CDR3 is TGTGCCAGCAGCACCCGGACTAGCGGGAGGCCCGGGGAGCTGTTTTTT. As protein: CASSTRTSGRPGELFF.

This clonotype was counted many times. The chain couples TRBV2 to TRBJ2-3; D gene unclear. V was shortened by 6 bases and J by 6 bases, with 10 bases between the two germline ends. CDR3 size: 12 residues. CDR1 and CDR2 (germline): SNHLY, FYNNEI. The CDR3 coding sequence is TGTGCCAGCAGCCAATCGACGGATACGCAGTATTTT. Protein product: CASSQSTDTQYF.

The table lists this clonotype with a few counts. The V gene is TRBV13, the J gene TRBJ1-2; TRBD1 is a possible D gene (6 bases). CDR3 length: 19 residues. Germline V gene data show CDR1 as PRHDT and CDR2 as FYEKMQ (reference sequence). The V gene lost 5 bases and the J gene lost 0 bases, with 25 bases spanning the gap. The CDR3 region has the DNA TGTGCCAGCAGCCCCCGCCTAATGTCAGGGAAGGGGGCTAACTATGGCTACACCTTC. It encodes CASSPRLMSGKGANYGYTF.

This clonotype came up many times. This CDR3 reads CASSQTAGRYEQYF. In nucleotides, the CDR3 is TGCGCCAGCAGCCAAACGGCGGGTCGGTACGAGCAGTACTTC. The J gene is TRBJ2-7, the V gene TRBV4-3, with D possibly being TRBD2 (5 bases). The CDR3 spans 14 residues. The germline CDR1 and CDR2 sequences are LGHNA and YSLEER. V was trimmed by 2 bases and J by 4 bases, leaving 12 bases between them.

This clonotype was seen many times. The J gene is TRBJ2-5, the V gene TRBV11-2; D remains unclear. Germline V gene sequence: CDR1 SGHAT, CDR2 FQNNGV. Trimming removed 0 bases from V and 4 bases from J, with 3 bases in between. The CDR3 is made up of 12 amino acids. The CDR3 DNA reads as TGTGCCAGCAGCTTAGAAGGAGAGACCCAGTACTTC. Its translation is CASSLEGETQYF. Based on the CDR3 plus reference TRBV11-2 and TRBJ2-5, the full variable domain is EAGVAQSPRYKIIEKRQSVAFWCNPISGHATLYWYQQILGQGPKLLIQFQNNGVVDDSQLPKDRFSAERLKGVDSTLKIQPAKLEDSAVYLCASSLEGETQYFGPGTRLLVL.

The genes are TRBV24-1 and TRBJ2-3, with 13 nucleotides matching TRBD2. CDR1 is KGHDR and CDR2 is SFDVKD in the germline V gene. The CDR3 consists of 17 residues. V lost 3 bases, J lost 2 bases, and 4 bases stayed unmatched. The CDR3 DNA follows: TGTGCCACCAGTGATCCGGGACTAGCGGGATTCACAGATACGCAGTATTTT. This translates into CATSDPGLAGFTDTQYF.

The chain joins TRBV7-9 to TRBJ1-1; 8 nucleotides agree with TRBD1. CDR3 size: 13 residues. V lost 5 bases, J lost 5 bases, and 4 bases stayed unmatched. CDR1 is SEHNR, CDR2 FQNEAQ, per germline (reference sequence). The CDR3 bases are TGTGCCAGCAGCCCAGGACAGGGAACTGAAGCTTTCTTT. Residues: CASSPGQGTEAFF.

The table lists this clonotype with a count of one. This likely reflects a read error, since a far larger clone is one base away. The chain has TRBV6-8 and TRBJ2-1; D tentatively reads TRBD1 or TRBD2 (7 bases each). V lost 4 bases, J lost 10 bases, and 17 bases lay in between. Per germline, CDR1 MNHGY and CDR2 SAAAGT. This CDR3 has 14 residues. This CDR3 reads CASSLSGGRDEQFF. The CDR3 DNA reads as TGTGCCAGCAGTTTATCAGGGGGGAGGGACGAGCAGTTCTTC.

CDR3 DNA: TGCGCCAGCACCCCCGCTGGCGGGGTGGGGCAGTACTTC. Protein sequence: CASTPAGGVGQYF. The chain links TRBV10-2 to TRBJ2-7; TRBD2 might be the D (6 bases). The V and J ends lost 7 bases and 9 bases respectively, with 19 bases between them. Germline-derived CDR1 and CDR2 are WSHSY and SAAADI. This CDR3 region has 13 residues.

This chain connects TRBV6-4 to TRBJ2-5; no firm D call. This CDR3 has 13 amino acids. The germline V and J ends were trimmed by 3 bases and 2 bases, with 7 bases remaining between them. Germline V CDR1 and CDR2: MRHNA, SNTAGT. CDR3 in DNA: TGTGCCAGCAGTGAGAACTATCAAGAGACCCAGTACTTC. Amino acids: CASSENYQETQYF.

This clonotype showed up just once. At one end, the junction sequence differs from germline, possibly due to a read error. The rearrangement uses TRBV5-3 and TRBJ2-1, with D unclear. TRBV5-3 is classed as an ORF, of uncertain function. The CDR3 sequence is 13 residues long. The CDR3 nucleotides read TGTGCCAGCAGCTTTTTACCCTACAATGAGCAGTTCTTC. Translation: CASSFLPYNEQFF.

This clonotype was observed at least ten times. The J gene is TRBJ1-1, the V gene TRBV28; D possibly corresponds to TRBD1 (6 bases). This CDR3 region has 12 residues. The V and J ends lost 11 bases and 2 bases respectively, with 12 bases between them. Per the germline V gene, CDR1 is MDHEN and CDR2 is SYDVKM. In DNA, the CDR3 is TGTGCCTCGGGGACATTCAACACTGAAGCTTTCTTT. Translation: CASGTFNTEAFF.

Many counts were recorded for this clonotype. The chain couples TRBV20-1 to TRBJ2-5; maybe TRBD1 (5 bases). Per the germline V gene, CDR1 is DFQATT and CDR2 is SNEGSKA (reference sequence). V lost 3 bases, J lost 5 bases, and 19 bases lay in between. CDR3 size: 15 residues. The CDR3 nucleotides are TGCAGTGCTAGGGGATCTTCGGTAGCAGGGGAGACCCAGTACTTC. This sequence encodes CSARGSSVAGETQYF.

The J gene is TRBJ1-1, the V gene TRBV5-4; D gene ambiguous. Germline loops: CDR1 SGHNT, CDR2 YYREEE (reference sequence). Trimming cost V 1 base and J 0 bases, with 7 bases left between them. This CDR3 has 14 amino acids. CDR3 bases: TGTGCCAGCAGCTTGACGGAACTGAACACTGAAGCTTTCTTT. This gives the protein CASSLTELNTEAFF.

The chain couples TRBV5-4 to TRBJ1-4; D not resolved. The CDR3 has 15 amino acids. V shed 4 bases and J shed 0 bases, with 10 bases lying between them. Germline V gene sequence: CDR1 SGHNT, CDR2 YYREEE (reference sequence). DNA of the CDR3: TGTGCCAGCAGCCAAGACGGCACAACTAATGAAAAACTGTTTTTT. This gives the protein CASSQDGTTNEKLFF.